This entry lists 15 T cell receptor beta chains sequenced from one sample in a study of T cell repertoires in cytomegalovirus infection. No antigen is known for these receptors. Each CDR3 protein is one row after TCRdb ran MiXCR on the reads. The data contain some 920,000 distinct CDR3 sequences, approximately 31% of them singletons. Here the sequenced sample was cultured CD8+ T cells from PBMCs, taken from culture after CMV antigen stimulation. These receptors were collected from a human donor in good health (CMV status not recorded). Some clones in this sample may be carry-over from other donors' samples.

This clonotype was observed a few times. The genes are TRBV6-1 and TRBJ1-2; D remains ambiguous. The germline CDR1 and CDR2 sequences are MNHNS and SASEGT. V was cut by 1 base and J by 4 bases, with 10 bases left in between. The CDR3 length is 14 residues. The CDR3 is CASSEGGGAYGYTF. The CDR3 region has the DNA TGTGCCAGCAGTGAAGGGGGAGGCGCCTATGGCTACACCTTC.

CDR3 amino acids: CASSLIRPGKSTDTQYF. The CDR3 DNA sequence: TGTGCCAGCAGCTTAATCCGCCCCGGGAAGAGCACAGATACGCAGTATTTT. The gene calls are TRBV7-9 and TRBJ2-3; weak D call: TRBD2 (5 bases). V was clipped by 2 bases and J by 0 bases, with 15 bases between them. This CDR3 is 17 amino acids long. Per the germline V gene, CDR1 is SEHNR and CDR2 is FQNEAQ (reference sequence).

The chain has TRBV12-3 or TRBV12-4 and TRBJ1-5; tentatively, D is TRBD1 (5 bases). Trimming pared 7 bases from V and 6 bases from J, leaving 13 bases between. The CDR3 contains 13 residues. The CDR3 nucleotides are TGTGCCAGCACCCCGGGAGGGGCTCAGCCCCAGCATTTT. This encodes CASTPGGAQPQHF.

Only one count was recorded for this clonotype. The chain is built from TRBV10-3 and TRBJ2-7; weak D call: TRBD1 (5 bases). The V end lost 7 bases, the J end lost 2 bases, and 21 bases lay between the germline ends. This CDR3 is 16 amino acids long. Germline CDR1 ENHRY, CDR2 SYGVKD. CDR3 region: CAITIDRPPGTYEQYF. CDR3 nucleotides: TGTGCCATCACCATTGATAGGCCCCCAGGGACCTACGAGCAGTACTTC.

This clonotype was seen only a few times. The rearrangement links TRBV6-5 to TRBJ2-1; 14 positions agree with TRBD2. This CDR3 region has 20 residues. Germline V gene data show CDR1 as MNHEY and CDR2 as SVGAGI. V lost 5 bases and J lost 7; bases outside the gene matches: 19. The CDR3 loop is CASSPILTSGGAYTLNEQFF. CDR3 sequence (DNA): TGTGCCAGCAGTCCTATCCTGACTAGCGGGGGGGCCTACACCTTAAATGAGCAGTTCTTC.

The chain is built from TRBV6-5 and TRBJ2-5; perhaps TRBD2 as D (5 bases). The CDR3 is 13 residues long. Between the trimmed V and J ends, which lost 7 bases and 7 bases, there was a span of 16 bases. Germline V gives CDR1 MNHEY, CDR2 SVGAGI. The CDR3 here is CASNSGIRGTQYF. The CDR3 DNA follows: TGTGCCAGCAATTCCGGGATCCGTGGGACCCAGTACTTC.

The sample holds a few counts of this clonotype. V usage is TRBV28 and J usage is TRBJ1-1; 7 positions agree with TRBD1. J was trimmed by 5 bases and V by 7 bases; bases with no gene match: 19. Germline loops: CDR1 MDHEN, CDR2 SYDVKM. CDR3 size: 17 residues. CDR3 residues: CASTPLGISGGNTEAFF. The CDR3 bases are TGTGCCAGCACCCCACTGGGGATTTCAGGGGGAAATACTGAAGCTTTCTTT.

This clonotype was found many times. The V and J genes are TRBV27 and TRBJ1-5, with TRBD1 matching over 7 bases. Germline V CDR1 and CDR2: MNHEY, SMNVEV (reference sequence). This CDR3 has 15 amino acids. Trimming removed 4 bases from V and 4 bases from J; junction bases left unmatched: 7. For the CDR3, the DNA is TGTGCCAGCAGTTCCGACAGGGTAGGGAATCAGCCCCAGCATTTT. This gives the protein CASSSDRVGNQPQHF.

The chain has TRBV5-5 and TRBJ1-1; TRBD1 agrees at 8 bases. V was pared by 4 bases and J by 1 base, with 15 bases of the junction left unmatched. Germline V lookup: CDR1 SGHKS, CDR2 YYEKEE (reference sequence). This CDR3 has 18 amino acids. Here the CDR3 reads CASSMDGNRGISNTEAFF. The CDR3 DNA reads TGTGCCAGCAGCATGGACGGGAACAGGGGGATTTCGAACACTGAAGCTTTCTTT.

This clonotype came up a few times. The CDR3 reads CASSLSVTGINEQFF. The CDR3 region has the DNA TGTGCCAGCAGCTTATCCGTTACAGGGATCAATGAGCAGTTCTTC. The chain joins TRBV7-8 to TRBJ2-1, with D perhaps TRBD1 (6 bases). This CDR3 region has 15 residues. V shed 2 bases and J shed 6 bases, with 14 bases lying between them. The germline gives CDR1 SGHVS, CDR2 FQNEAQ.

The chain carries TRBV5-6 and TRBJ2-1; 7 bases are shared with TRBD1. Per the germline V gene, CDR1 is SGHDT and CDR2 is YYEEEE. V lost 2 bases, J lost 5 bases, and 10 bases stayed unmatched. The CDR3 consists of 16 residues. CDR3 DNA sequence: TGTGCCAGCAGCTTATGGTCGACAGGGATTCACAATGAGCAGTTCTTC. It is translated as CASSLWSTGIHNEQFF.

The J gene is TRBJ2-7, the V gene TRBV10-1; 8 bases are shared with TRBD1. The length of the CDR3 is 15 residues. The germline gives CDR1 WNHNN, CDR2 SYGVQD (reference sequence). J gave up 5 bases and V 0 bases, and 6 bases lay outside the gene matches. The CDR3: CASSESVAGGDEQYF. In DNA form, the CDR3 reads TGCGCCAGCAGTGAGTCGGTGGCAGGGGGCGACGAGCAGTACTTC.

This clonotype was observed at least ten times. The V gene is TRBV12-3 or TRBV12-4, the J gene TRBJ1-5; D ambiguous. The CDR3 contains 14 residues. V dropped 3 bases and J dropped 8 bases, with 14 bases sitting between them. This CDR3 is CASSFAGLGEPQHF. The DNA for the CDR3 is TGTGCCAGCAGTTTCGCGGGCCTTGGGGAGCCCCAGCATTTT.

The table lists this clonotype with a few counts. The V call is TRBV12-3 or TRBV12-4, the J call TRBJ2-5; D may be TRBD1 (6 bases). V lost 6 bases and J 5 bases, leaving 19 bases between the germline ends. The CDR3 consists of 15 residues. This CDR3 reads CASRTNRGGWETQYF. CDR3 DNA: TGTGCCAGCAGGACCAATCGTGGGGGCTGGGAGACCCAGTACTTC.

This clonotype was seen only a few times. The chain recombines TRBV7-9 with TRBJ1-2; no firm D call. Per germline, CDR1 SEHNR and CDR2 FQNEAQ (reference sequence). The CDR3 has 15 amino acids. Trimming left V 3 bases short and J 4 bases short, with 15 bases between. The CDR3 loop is CASSLARSWSYGYTF. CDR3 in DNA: TGTGCCAGCAGCTTGGCTCGGTCGTGGAGCTATGGCTACACCTTC.